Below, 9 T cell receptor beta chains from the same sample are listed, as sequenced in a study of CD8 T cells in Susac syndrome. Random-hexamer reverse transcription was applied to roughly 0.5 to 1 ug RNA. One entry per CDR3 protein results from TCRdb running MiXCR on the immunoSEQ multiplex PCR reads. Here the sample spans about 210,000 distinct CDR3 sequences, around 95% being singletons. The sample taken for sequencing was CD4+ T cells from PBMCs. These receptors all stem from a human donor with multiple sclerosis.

CDR3 amino acids: CASSFEDPGLDTQYF. CDR3 bases: TGCGCCAGCAGCTTTGAAGACCCCGGTCTCGATACGCAGTATTTT. The chain joins TRBV5-1 to TRBJ2-3; D call uncertain. This CDR3 is 15 amino acids long. V was shortened by 2 bases and J by 6 bases, with 16 bases between the two germline ends. CDR1 is SGHRS and CDR2 is YFSETQ in the germline V gene.

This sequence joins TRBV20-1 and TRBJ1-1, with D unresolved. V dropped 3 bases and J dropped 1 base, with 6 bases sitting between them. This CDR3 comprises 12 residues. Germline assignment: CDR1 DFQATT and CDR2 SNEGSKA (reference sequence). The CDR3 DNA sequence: TGCAGTGCTAGCCTTCAGAACACTGAAGCTTTCTTT. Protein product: CSASLQNTEAFF.

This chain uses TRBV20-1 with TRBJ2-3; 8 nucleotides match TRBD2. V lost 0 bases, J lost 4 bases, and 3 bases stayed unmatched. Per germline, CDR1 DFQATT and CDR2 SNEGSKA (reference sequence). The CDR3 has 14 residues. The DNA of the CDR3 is TGCAGTGCTAGAGACGGGGGGGCCTCAGATACGCAGTATTTT. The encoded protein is CSARDGGASDTQYF.

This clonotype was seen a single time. The CDR3 DNA sequence: TGTGCCAGCAGACACGCGACAGGGGACACTGAAGCTTTCTTT. It specifies CASRHATGDTEAFF. The chain has TRBV3-1 and TRBJ1-1; 8 bases agree with TRBD1. With 6 bases clipped from V and 3 bases from J, the junction kept 6 bases outside the gene matches. Germline V lookup: CDR1 LGHDT, CDR2 YNNKEL (reference sequence). The CDR3 length is 14 residues.

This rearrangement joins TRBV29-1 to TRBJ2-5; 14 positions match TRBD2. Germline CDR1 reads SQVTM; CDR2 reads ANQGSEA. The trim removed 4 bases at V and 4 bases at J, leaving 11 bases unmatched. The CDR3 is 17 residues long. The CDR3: CSVGLRLAGGPRETQYF. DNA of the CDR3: TGCAGCGTTGGCCTAAGACTAGCGGGAGGGCCTAGAGAGACCCAGTACTTC.

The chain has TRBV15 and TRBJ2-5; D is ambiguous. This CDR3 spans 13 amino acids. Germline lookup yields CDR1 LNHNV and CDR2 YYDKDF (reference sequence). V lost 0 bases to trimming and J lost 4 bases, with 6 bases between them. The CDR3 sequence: CATSRDLGETQYF. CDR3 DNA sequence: TGTGCCACCAGCAGAGATCTCGGAGAGACCCAGTACTTC.

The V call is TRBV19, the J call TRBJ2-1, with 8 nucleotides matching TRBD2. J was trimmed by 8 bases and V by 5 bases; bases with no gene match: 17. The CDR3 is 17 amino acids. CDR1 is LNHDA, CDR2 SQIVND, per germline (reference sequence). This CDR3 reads CASSVAGVAGPVYEQFF. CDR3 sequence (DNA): TGTGCCAGTAGTGTTGCGGGGGTAGCGGGACCTGTCTATGAGCAGTTCTTC.

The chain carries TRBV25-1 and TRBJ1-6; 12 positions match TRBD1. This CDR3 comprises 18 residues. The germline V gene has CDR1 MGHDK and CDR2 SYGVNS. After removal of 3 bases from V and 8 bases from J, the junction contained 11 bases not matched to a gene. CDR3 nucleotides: TGTGCCAGCAGTGAGTACACCGGGACAGGGGGCGCGGATTCACCCCTCCACTTT. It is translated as CASSEYTGTGGADSPLHF.

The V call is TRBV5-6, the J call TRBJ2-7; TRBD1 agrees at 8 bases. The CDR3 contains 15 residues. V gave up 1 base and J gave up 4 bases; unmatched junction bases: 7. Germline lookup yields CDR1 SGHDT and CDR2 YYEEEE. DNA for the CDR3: TGTGCCAGCAGCTTGTCAGGGGGCGATATTTACGAGCAGTACTTC. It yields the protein CASSLSGGDIYEQYF.